Below are 17 T cell receptor beta chains sequenced from a single sample in a study of CD8 T cells in ankylosing spondylitis (dated by TCRdb to the late 2010s). Their specific antigens are unknown. Beyond this particular receptor, the publication reports: A TCR beta motif of about 8 highly homologous amino acid variants appeared characteristic of blood from ankylosing spondylitis patients.

Libraries were built with 5' RACE. The reads were generated on an Illumina HiSeq 2500. In-frame beta chains were kept once TCRdb had trimmed the public reads at Q25 with fastp and called clones with MiXCR. Rows with one shared CDR3 protein collapse into an entry with the most common genes and DNA. In this sample the table shows more than 600,000 distinct CDR3 sequences, roughly 20% of which occur a single time. Over 15% of the sample is held by the ten biggest clonotypes. The specimen sequenced was blood, either unsorted or a sorted T cell fraction (not recorded which). Every receptor here comes from a male donor with ankylosing spondylitis.

At least ten counts were recorded for this clonotype. V gene TRBV6-1 combines with J gene TRBJ1-5, with TRBD1 identical over 9 bases. Trimming removed 6 bases from V and 5 bases from J; junction bases left unmatched: 2. This CDR3 has 13 residues. The germline gives CDR1 MNHNS, CDR2 SASEGT. The DNA for the CDR3 is TGTGCCAGCAGCCGGACAGGGGATCAGCCCCAGCATTTT. Translation gives CASSRTGDQPQHF.

This chain uses TRBV9 with TRBJ2-1, with 11 nucleotides matching TRBD2. With V trimmed by 0 bases and J by 7 bases, 3 bases remained unmatched. The germline CDR1 and CDR2 sequences are SGDLS and YYNGEE. The CDR3 extends over 15 amino acids. The CDR3 sequence is CASSVVGLAANEQFF. DNA of the CDR3: TGTGCCAGCAGCGTAGTGGGACTAGCGGCAAATGAGCAGTTCTTC.

The CDR3 is CASSHGTGLNYEQYF. The CDR3 DNA is TGTGCCAGCAGTCACGGGACAGGGCTTAACTACGAGCAGTACTTC. The V gene is TRBV28, the J gene TRBJ2-7; 9 nucleotides match TRBD1. Germline V gene sequence: CDR1 MDHEN, CDR2 SYDVKM. The V and J ends lost 5 bases and 3 bases, in that order; junction bases with no gene match: 8. The CDR3 covers 15 residues. The whole variable domain, remainder taken from reference TRBV28 and TRBJ2-7, is DVKVTQSSRYLVKRTGEKVFLECVQDMDHENMFWYRQDPGLGLRLIYFSYDVKMKEKGDIPEGYSVSREKKERFSLILESASTNQTSMYLCASSHGTGLNYEQYFGPGTRLTVT.

This clonotype has at least ten counts. J is TRBJ2-1 and V is TRBV12-3 or TRBV12-4, with D perhaps TRBD2 (7 bases). This CDR3 contains 13 residues. Trimming removed 8 bases at V and 4 bases at J, with 12 bases between. The CDR3 DNA is TGTGCCAGCCGGAGGGGGGGATACAATGAGCAGTTCTTC. Its translation: CASRRGGYNEQFF.

This clonotype came up a few times. This sequence joins TRBV20-1 and TRBJ2-7; 7 nucleotides align to TRBD2. V trimming: 2 bases; J trimming: 5 bases; junction bases outside the gene matches: 9. There are 14 residues in the CDR3. Germline CDR1 is DFQATT and CDR2 is SNEGSKA (reference sequence). The CDR3: CSARISGRGNEQYF. CDR3 DNA: TGCAGTGCTAGAATTAGCGGGCGGGGAAACGAGCAGTACTTC.

This rearrangement joins TRBV6-2 or TRBV6-3 to TRBJ1-5; TRBD1 matches at 7 bases. This CDR3 is built from 15 residues. From germline, CDR1 is MNHEY and CDR2 SVGEGT. After removal of 5 bases from V and 6 bases from J, the junction contained 10 bases not matched to a gene. The DNA for the CDR3 is TGTGCCAGCAGTAACGGACAGGAAATTGGTCAGCCCCAGCATTTT. Translating it yields CASSNGQEIGQPQHF.

The chain is built from TRBV19 and TRBJ1-1; D might be TRBD1 (6 bases). Germline loops: CDR1 LNHDA, CDR2 SQIVND (reference sequence). The CDR3 has 15 residues. V was cut by 1 base and J by 4 bases, with 13 bases left in between. The CDR3 spells CASSIVQGGGTEAFF. The CDR3 DNA sequence: TGTGCCAGTAGTATAGTACAGGGTGGTGGCACTGAAGCTTTCTTT.

This chain connects TRBV2 to TRBJ2-7, with 11 bases that match TRBD2. Germline V lookup: CDR1 SNHLY, CDR2 FYNNEI. The J segment lost 4 bases and the V segment lost 3 bases, leaving 5 bases of the junction unmatched. The CDR3 is 15 amino acids. DNA for the CDR3: TGTGCCAGCAGTGAGCGACTAGCGGGATTTTACGAGCAGTACTTC. This encodes CASSERLAGFYEQYF.

The sample holds a few counts of this clonotype. The chain couples TRBV29-1 to TRBJ2-7, with 9 bases aligning to TRBD1. Per the germline V gene, CDR1 is SQVTM and CDR2 is ANQGSEA. CDR3 size: 12 residues. The J segment lost 5 bases and the V segment lost 3 bases, leaving 2 bases of the junction unmatched. Written as DNA, the CDR3 is TGCAGCGTTGACACAGGGGGCAACGAGCAGTACTTC. Amino acids: CSVDTGGNEQYF.

J is TRBJ2-7 and V is TRBV11-3; 7 bases are shared with TRBD1. Trimming removed 4 bases from V and 3 bases from J; junction bases left unmatched: 9. Looked up from germline, CDR1 is SGHNT and CDR2 is YENEEA. This CDR3 comprises 15 residues. CDR3 region: CASSSRDRPLYEQYF. The CDR3 bases are TGTGCCAGCAGCTCCCGGGACAGACCACTCTACGAGCAGTACTTC.

V gene TRBV6-5 combines with J gene TRBJ2-1, with D perhaps given as TRBD1 or TRBD2 (5 bases each). Germline values: CDR1 MNHEY, CDR2 SVGAGI. This CDR3 region has 14 residues. The V end was cut by 2 bases, the J end by 4 bases, with 9 bases between. The CDR3 region is CASSYRDGYNEQFF. The CDR3 nucleotides read TGTGCCAGCAGTTACCGGGACGGTTACAATGAGCAGTTCTTC.

This clonotype was seen just once. CDR3 residues: CASSLAAGGPSETQYF. CDR3 coding DNA: TGTGCCAGCAGCTTGGCTGCGGGAGGGCCCTCCGAGACCCAGTACTTC. The chain couples TRBV5-6 to TRBJ2-5, with 9 bases matching TRBD2. Germline-derived CDR1 and CDR2 are SGHDT and YYEEEE. Trimming took 0 bases from V and 5 from J; bases not matched to a gene: 8. The CDR3 contains 16 residues.

The chain recombines TRBV2 with TRBJ2-4; D is perhaps TRBD1 (5 bases). Germline CDR1 and CDR2: SNHLY and FYNNEI. The CDR3 has 12 residues. V lost 10 bases and J lost 2, with 9 bases in between. CDR3 residues: CATQGTKNIQYF. CDR3 DNA: TGTGCCACCCAGGGTACCAAAAACATTCAGTACTTC.

This clonotype was detected a few times. The chain couples TRBV18 to TRBJ2-4; maybe TRBD1 (5 bases). Between the trimmed V and J ends, which lost 0 bases and 0 bases, there was a span of 12 bases. The germline gives CDR1 KGHSH, CDR2 LQKENI. CDR3 length: 17 amino acids. The CDR3 region has the DNA TGTGCCAGCTCACCACCGCAGGGTCCCGGAGCCAAAAACATTCAGTACTTC. Encoded protein: CASSPPQGPGAKNIQYF. The whole variable domain, remainder taken from reference TRBV18 and TRBJ2-4, is NAGVMQNPRHLVRRRGQEARLRCSPMKGHSHVYWYRQLPEEGLKFMVYLQKENIIDESGMPKERFSAEFPKEGPSILRIQQVVRGDSAAYFCASSPPQGPGAKNIQYFGAGTRLSVL.

V usage is TRBV20-1 and J usage is TRBJ1-1, with 7 bases fitting TRBD1. This CDR3 is 15 amino acids long. The trim removed 5 bases at V and 0 bases at J, leaving 9 bases unmatched. CDR1 is DFQATT and CDR2 is SNEGSKA in the germline V gene (reference sequence). Here the CDR3 reads CSAPYGGTVNTEAFF. CDR3 DNA: TGCAGTGCTCCTTACGGGGGGACAGTGAACACTGAAGCTTTCTTT.

This chain links TRBV7-2 with TRBJ2-1, with 8 bases aligning to TRBD2. CDR1 is SGHTA, CDR2 FQGNSA, per germline. V was clipped by 5 bases and J by 2 bases; unmatched bases: 8. This CDR3 has 16 residues. The CDR3 DNA reads TGTGCCAGCAGCCCCCGGGAGGGCCTTCCCTACAATGAGCAGTTCTTC. This encodes CASSPREGLPYNEQFF.

This clonotype was detected once. This chain connects TRBV6-2 or TRBV6-3 to TRBJ2-3; D not resolved. V shed 5 bases and J shed 2 bases, with 11 bases lying between them. CDR1 is MNHEY and CDR2 is SVGEGT in the germline V gene. CDR3 length equals 14 residues. For the CDR3, the DNA is TGTGCCAGCAGTATGATCACACTCACAGATACGCAGTATTTT. Translation gives CASSMITLTDTQYF.